The T cell receptor beta chain described here comes from a study of vaccination and CD4 T cells after COVID-19. Study-wide context: Drawing of post-COVID samples took place a median 101 days after diagnosis (range 35 to 161).

The treatment here: roughly 10-day PBMC culture with coronavirus spike peptide pools or control peptides (ViraFEST assay). CD4+ T cells that came from the unexposed donor were collected before the COVID-19 pandemic (2011-2018). With the Oncomine TCR Beta short-read assay, DNA from cultured CD4+ T cells was sequenced. Scientists extracted genomic DNA from CD4+ T cells grown in culture. TCRdb re-analysed the PCR reads in MiXCR, keeping a single row per CDR3 protein. The sample lists about 8,900 distinct CDR3 sequences; roughly 31% were seen once. CDR1 MNHEY and CDR2 SVGEGT come from the germline V gene. The CDR3 runs to 17 residues. V gave up 2 bases and J gave up 0 bases, with 14 bases separating them. This clonotype has just a few counts. No antigen is known for it. Study results and limitations: Spike mono-reactivity applied to 304 of 307 vaccine-specific clones detected in convalescent patients.

The rearrangement links TRBV6-2 or TRBV6-3 to TRBJ1-5; no clear D. Sequencing input: CD4+ T cells from blood, cultured in vitro. The receptor comes from a human donor in good health. CDR3 protein: CASSYGGFSSSNQPQHF. The CDR3 DNA reads as TGTGCCAGCAGTTACGGTGGCTTCTCTTCTAGCAATCAGCCCCAGCATTTT.